The 20 T cell receptor beta chains below were found in one sample sequenced in a study of graft-versus-host responses after intestinal transplantation. Some clones are missing from TCRdb's copy, which holds only in-frame ones; the method was immunoSEQ multiplex PCR. Of tens of thousands of clones listed, 90% to 95% are singletons. Sequenced here: PBMCs, sampled around 820 days after a first intestinal transplant, on the day of a second. The origin of the receptors is a human patient who received an intestinal transplant, so some T cells may come from the graft donor.

V is TRBV6-5 and J is TRBJ2-7; tentatively, D is TRBD1 (6 bases). The CDR3 covers 14 residues. Per germline, CDR1 MNHEY and CDR2 SVGAGI. Trimming took 2 bases from V and 5 from J, leaving 13 bases between them. The CDR3 loop is CASSYTRGQNEQYF. The CDR3 DNA reads TGTGCCAGCAGTTACACCAGGGGTCAGAACGAGCAGTACTTC.

The chain combines TRBV27 with TRBJ2-1; 7 bases are a match to TRBD2. Germline V gene lookup returns CDR1 MNHEY and CDR2 SMNVEV (reference sequence). The CDR3 has 15 amino acids. V shed 5 bases and J 9 bases; nucleotides not matched to a gene: 13. CDR3 protein: CASSLLKRDNVEQFF. The DNA for the CDR3 is TGTGCCAGCAGTCTCCTAAAGCGGGATAACGTTGAGCAGTTCTTC.

This clone has only one observation. CDR3 coding DNA: TGTGCCAGCGGACAGCCAAATCAGCCCCAGCATTTT. It specifies CASGQPNQPQHF. The rearrangement joins TRBV6-5 to TRBJ1-5; TRBD1 is a possible D gene (6 bases). Germline CDR1 and CDR2: MNHEY and SVGAGI. The CDR3 has 12 amino acids. V shed 8 bases and J shed 4 bases, with 9 bases lying between them.

V gene TRBV28 combines with J gene TRBJ2-7, with 7 bases identical to TRBD1. This CDR3 spans 14 amino acids. Per the germline V gene, CDR1 is MDHEN and CDR2 is SYDVKM. V lost 6 bases and J lost 0; bases outside the gene matches: 5. This chain's CDR3 is CASRLDRASYEQYF. The CDR3 nucleotides read TGTGCCAGCAGACTCGACAGGGCCTCCTACGAGCAGTACTTC.

This clone has only one observation. The J gene is TRBJ1-2, the V gene TRBV5-6; 7 positions match TRBD1. CDR3 length: 16 residues. Germline V CDR1 and CDR2: SGHDT, YYEEEE. J gave up 4 bases and V 3 bases, and 12 bases lay outside the gene matches. The CDR3 region is CASSSSVAGQIYGYTF. CDR3 nucleotides: TGTGCCAGCAGCTCTTCCGTGGCGGGACAGATCTATGGCTACACCTTC.

The chain uses TRBV29-1 and TRBJ2-7; D ambiguous. Germline CDR1 SQVTM, CDR2 ANQGSEA. This CDR3 is built from 10 residues. Trimming shortened V by 4 bases and J by 5 bases, and 6 bases separated the two germline ends. The CDR3 sequence: CSVGSNEQYF. In DNA, the CDR3 is TGCAGCGTTGGTTCAAACGAGCAGTACTTC.

The rearrangement uses TRBV5-1 and TRBJ2-7; TRBD1 or TRBD2 may be the D gene (6 bases each). This CDR3 contains 14 residues. V was pared by 6 bases and J by 8 bases, with 21 bases between. CDR1 SGHRS and CDR2 YFSETQ come from the germline V gene. The CDR3 DNA follows: TGCGCCAGCAACGCGGGACAACTCCAAGGCAAGCAGTACTTC. Amino acids: CASNAGQLQGKQYF.

The chain combines TRBV30 with TRBJ1-5; 9 nucleotides line up with TRBD1. The CDR3 length is 13 residues. Germline CDR1 GTSNPN, CDR2 SVGIG (reference sequence). V lost 0 bases and J lost 7; bases outside the gene matches: 1. The chain's CDR3 is CAWSVGTGQPQHF. CDR3 in DNA: TGTGCCTGGAGTGTAGGGACAGGGCAGCCCCAGCATTTT.

The chain uses TRBV19 and TRBJ2-7, with 9 positions matching TRBD2. Germline V gene data show CDR1 as LNHDA and CDR2 as SQIVND (reference sequence). The length of the CDR3 is 17 residues. Trimming removed 4 bases from V and 1 base from J; junction bases left unmatched: 11. CDR3 sequence (DNA): TGTGCCAGTAGTACGCCTAGCGGGGCTGCCAGATCCTACGAGCAGTACTTC. It yields the protein CASSTPSGAARSYEQYF.

Details on this clone: The junction differs from germline at one of its ends, possibly a read error. Other nucleotide sequences from this sample produce the same CDR3. The chain recombines TRBV30 with TRBJ2-1; TRBD2 is a possible D gene (6 bases). The CDR3 consists of 13 residues. Germline values: CDR1 GTSNPN, CDR2 SVGIG (reference sequence). The CDR3, as DNA: TGTGCCTGGAGTTGGAGGGTCCAGGGTGAGCAATTCTTC. This codes for CAWSWRVQGEQFF.

V is TRBV18 and J is TRBJ2-1, with 9 bases fitting TRBD2. The J segment lost 0 bases and the V segment lost 8 bases, leaving 14 bases of the junction unmatched. The CDR3 spans 18 residues. The germline gives CDR1 KGHSH, CDR2 LQKENI. The DNA of the CDR3 is TGTGCCAGCCGTGCAGGCGGGAGGGCCGTTGGCTCCTACAATGAGCAGTTCTTC. This translates into CASRAGGRAVGSYNEQFF.

The rearrangement joins TRBV6-1 to TRBJ2-1; no definite D call. Germline values: CDR1 MNHNS, CDR2 SASEGT. The CDR3 is 13 amino acids. The V end lost 6 bases, the J end lost 3 bases, and 9 bases lay between the germline ends. The CDR3: CASSPGSYNEQFF. The CDR3 DNA sequence: TGTGCCAGCAGCCCGGGCAGCTACAATGAGCAGTTCTTC.

The rearrangement links TRBV7-9 to TRBJ1-4; no definite D call. CDR1 and CDR2 (germline): SEHNR, FQNEAQ (reference sequence). CDR3 length: 12 amino acids. Trimming removed 5 bases from V and 7 bases from J, with 8 bases in between. DNA of the CDR3: TGTGCCAGCAGCGGGCGCAGTGAAAAACTGTTTTTT. It is translated as CASSGRSEKLFF.

This clone was found once. The chain couples TRBV7-8 to TRBJ1-4; D is unclear. The V and J ends lost 4 bases and 7 bases respectively, with 10 bases between them. Germline V gene lookup returns CDR1 SGHVS and CDR2 FQNEAQ. This CDR3 has 13 amino acids. CDR3 in amino acids: CASSSREGEKLFF. The CDR3 coding sequence is TGTGCCAGCAGCTCCCGAGAGGGTGAAAAACTGTTTTTT.

The chain has TRBV7-9 and TRBJ1-1; D is unresolved. Trimming shortened V by 4 bases and J by 7 bases, and 13 bases separated the two germline ends. The CDR3 covers 13 residues. In germline, CDR1 is SEHNR, CDR2 FQNEAQ (reference sequence). The CDR3 DNA reads TGTGCCAGCAGCTCCACCGAGGGATTTGAAGCTTTCTTT. It translates to CASSSTEGFEAFF.

The rearrangement uses TRBV27 and TRBJ2-7; 9 bases fit TRBD1. There are 18 residues in the CDR3. The J segment lost 2 bases and the V segment lost 2 bases, leaving 13 bases of the junction unmatched. Germline CDR1 is MNHEY and CDR2 is SMNVEV (reference sequence). The CDR3 loop reads CASSLRSPGQGTAYEQYF. The CDR3 DNA sequence: TGTGCCAGCAGTTTAAGGTCTCCGGGACAGGGAACGGCCTACGAGCAGTACTTC.

The chain combines TRBV13 with TRBJ1-2; D is unresolved. This CDR3 comprises 12 residues. V was clipped by 8 bases and J by 4 bases, with 11 bases between them. CDR1 and CDR2 (germline): PRHDT, FYEKMQ (reference sequence). CDR3 bases: TGTGCCAGCCTGGATCCCGGCTATGGCTACACCTTC. It is translated as CASLDPGYGYTF. Full variable domain (remainder filled in from reference TRBV13 and TRBJ1-2): AAGVIQSPRHLIKEKRETATLKCYPIPRHDTVYWYQQGPGQDPQFLISFYEKMQSDKGSIPDRFSAQQFSDYHSELNMSSLELGDSALYFCASLDPGYGYTFGSGTRLTVV.

This clone was observed a handful of times. The CDR3 is CASRGGRVENIQYF. CDR3 DNA sequence: TGTGCCAGCAGAGGGGGGCGCGTAGAAAACATTCAGTACTTC. The V gene is TRBV11-2, the J gene TRBJ2-4; either TRBD1 or TRBD2 may fit D (6 bases each). The CDR3 consists of 14 residues. Germline V gene lookup returns CDR1 SGHAT and CDR2 FQNNGV. With 6 bases removed from V and 5 bases from J, the gap between germline ends came to 14 bases.

J is TRBJ1-2 and V is TRBV6-5; tentatively, D is TRBD1 (5 bases). V was clipped by 7 bases and J by 7 bases, with 13 bases between them. This CDR3 is 12 amino acids long. Germline V gene lookup returns CDR1 MNHEY and CDR2 SVGAGI. The CDR3 loop is CASTFGGGGYTF. CDR3 nucleotides: TGTGCCAGCACCTTTGGGGGTGGTGGCTACACCTTC.

The chain recombines TRBV18 with TRBJ1-2; 7 bases agree with TRBD1. The J segment lost 3 bases and the V segment lost 2 bases, leaving 6 bases of the junction unmatched. Germline V CDR1 and CDR2: KGHSH, LQKENI. The CDR3 covers 15 residues. In DNA, the CDR3 is TGTGCCAGCTCACCAGATTTGACAGGGCACTATGGCTACACCTTC. Protein: CASSPDLTGHYGYTF.